The 13 T cell receptor beta chains presented below share a single source sample, sequenced in a study of blood T cell repertoires in COVID-19. Some clones are missing from TCRdb's copy, which holds only in-frame ones; the method was immunoSEQ multiplex PCR. The sample consists of some 260,000 clones, around 85% of them appearing once. Sequences were obtained from peripheral blood. Receptors were obtained from a woman aged 40 to 49 with active or convalescent COVID-19.

V is TRBV19 and J is TRBJ1-1; 7 bases map to TRBD1. This CDR3 is built from 13 residues. The V segment lost 4 bases and the J segment 7 bases; nucleotides outside the gene matches: 6. The germline V gene has CDR1 LNHDA and CDR2 SQIVND (reference sequence). The chain's CDR3 is CASSTDRWSEAFF. The CDR3 DNA is TGTGCCAGTAGTACGGACAGGTGGAGTGAAGCTTTCTTT.

The V call is TRBV6-5, the J call TRBJ1-3; 8 bases are shared with TRBD1. Germline V lookup: CDR1 MNHEY, CDR2 SVGAGI. The ends lost 5 bases at V and 2 bases at J; junction bases unmatched: 5. This CDR3 spans 15 amino acids. The CDR3 is CASSPETGAGNTIYF. The DNA of the CDR3 is TGTGCCAGCAGTCCGGAGACAGGGGCTGGAAACACCATATATTTT.

The chain uses TRBV19 and TRBJ2-4, with D uncertain. V lost 3 bases, J lost 0 bases, and 15 bases lay in between. The CDR3 contains 17 residues. Germline V gene lookup returns CDR1 LNHDA and CDR2 SQIVND (reference sequence). The CDR3 DNA follows: TGTGCCAGTAGTATCTCAGGCAGCTCCTTAGCCAAAAACATTCAGTACTTC. This translates into CASSISGSSLAKNIQYF.

The J gene is TRBJ2-5, the V gene TRBV19; D gene uncertain. With 3 bases removed from V and 4 bases from J, the gap between germline ends came to 9 bases. Per the germline V gene, CDR1 is LNHDA and CDR2 is SQIVND (reference sequence). This CDR3 spans 13 amino acids. The CDR3 loop reads CASSIRPGETQYF. In nucleotides, the CDR3 is TGTGCCAGTAGTATTCGTCCAGGAGAGACCCAGTACTTC. Full variable domain (remainder filled in from reference TRBV19 and TRBJ2-5): DGGITQSPKYLFRKEGQNVTLSCEQNLNHDAMYWYRQDPGQGLRLIYYSQIVNDFQKGDIAEGYSVSREKKESFPLTVTSAQKNPTAFYLCASSIRPGETQYFGPGTRLLVL.

J is TRBJ1-6 and V is TRBV9; 9 bases match TRBD1. The germline CDR1 and CDR2 sequences are SGDLS and YYNGEE. CDR3 length: 16 amino acids. The trim removed 3 bases at V and 7 bases at J, leaving 8 bases unmatched. The CDR3 is CASSGDRESLNSPLHF. The CDR3 DNA follows: TGTGCCAGCAGCGGGGACAGGGAGTCCCTAAATTCACCCCTCCACTTT.

CDR3 nucleotide sequence: TGTGCCAGCTCACCAGCGGGGGATAGCAATCAGCCCCAGCATTTT. Protein product: CASSPAGDSNQPQHF. This chain connects TRBV18 to TRBJ1-5, with D possibly TRBD1 on 5 matching bases. This CDR3 comprises 15 residues. Germline values: CDR1 KGHSH, CDR2 LQKENI. Trimming took off 2 bases at V and 0 bases at J, with 8 bases between the two ends.

There are a few counts of this clone. This rearrangement joins TRBV6-6 to TRBJ1-6; D unclear. CDR3 length: 13 amino acids. CDR1 is MNHNY, CDR2 SVGAGI, per germline (reference sequence). V was trimmed by 7 bases and J by 5 bases, leaving 9 bases between them. CDR3 residues: CASNGRDNSPLHF. CDR3 nucleotide sequence: TGTGCCAGCAATGGGCGGGATAATTCACCCCTCCACTTT.

The genes are TRBV6-5 and TRBJ2-3; unclear D gene. The CDR3 totals 15 residues. V was clipped by 0 bases and J by 1 base, with 8 bases between them. Looked up from germline, CDR1 is MNHEY and CDR2 is SVGAGI. CDR3: CASSYSGAGTDTQYF. For the CDR3, the DNA is TGTGCCAGCAGTTACTCAGGAGCCGGCACAGATACGCAGTATTTT.

This chain connects TRBV30 to TRBJ1-5, with no clear D. This CDR3 comprises 14 residues. Trimming shortened V by 3 bases and J by 1 base, and 10 bases separated the two germline ends. Germline V gives CDR1 GTSNPN, CDR2 SVGIG (reference sequence). CDR3 sequence reads: CAWRADGSNQPQHF. As DNA, the CDR3 is TGTGCCTGGAGAGCGGACGGGAGCAATCAGCCCCAGCATTTT.

V usage is TRBV25-1 and J usage is TRBJ2-7, with 9 bases identical to TRBD2. V shed 5 bases and J 2 bases; nucleotides not matched to a gene: 10. This CDR3 comprises 16 residues. The germline V gene encodes CDR1 MGHDK and CDR2 SYGVNS. The CDR3: CASSLPSGVLPYEQYF. CDR3 sequence (DNA): TGTGCCAGCAGTCTCCCTAGCGGGGTCCTACCCTACGAGCAGTACTTC.

This clone has a single count. The V and J genes are TRBV5-4 and TRBJ1-1; D unclear. V lost 3 bases, J lost 4 bases, and 10 bases lay in between. Germline V CDR1 and CDR2: SGHNT, YYREEE (reference sequence). The CDR3 has 13 residues. The chain's CDR3 is CASSWVGSTEAFF. The CDR3 nucleotides read TGTGCCAGCAGCTGGGTCGGGAGCACTGAAGCTTTCTTT.

The chain links TRBV27 to TRBJ1-4; 7 bases match TRBD1. CDR3 length: 15 residues. The J segment lost 5 bases and the V segment lost 2 bases, leaving 5 bases of the junction unmatched. Germline values: CDR1 MNHEY, CDR2 SMNVEV (reference sequence). Here the CDR3 DNA reads TGTGCCAGCAGTTTAGGGACAGTATCCAATGAAAAACTGTTTTTT. It translates to CASSLGTVSNEKLFF. The full variable domain, rest sourced from reference TRBV27 and TRBJ1-4, is EAQVTQNPRYLITVTGKKLTVTCSQNMNHEYMSWYRQDPGLGLRQIYYSMNVEVTDKGDVPEGYKVSRKEKRNFPLILESPSPNQTSLYFCASSLGTVSNEKLFFGSGTQLSVL.

The V call is TRBV7-9, the J call TRBJ2-1; 7 positions match TRBD1. Trimming cost V 4 bases and J 5 bases; bases outside gene matches: 17. The CDR3 has 18 residues. CDR1 and CDR2 from the germline V gene are SEHNR and FQNEAQ (reference sequence). The CDR3 loop reads CASSSGHRGVGPDNEQFF. CDR3 DNA sequence: TGTGCCAGCAGCTCCGGTCACAGGGGAGTTGGGCCTGACAATGAGCAGTTCTTC.